This note documents a single T cell receptor beta chain sequence. V lost 7 bases, J lost 3 bases, and 4 bases stayed unmatched. Germline V gene data show CDR1 as SNHLY and CDR2 as FYNNEI. The CDR3 runs 14 residues. PCR used 60 Vbeta primers and 13 Jbeta primers. Data came from immunoSEQ multiplex PCR; TCRdb stores just in-frame clones and leaves some out. The sample shows roughly 200,000 clones, around 79% of them seen only once. The data were taken from a study of cytomegalovirus exposure and HLA in healthy donors. The chain has TRBV2 and TRBJ1-5, with 9 bases lining up with TRBD1. The sequenced sample was PBMCs. This sequence originates from a woman in her 40s in good health and CMV-seronegative. The DNA of the CDR3 is TGTGCCAGCATGGGACAGGGACCCAATCAGCCCCAGCATTTT. It translates to CASMGQGPNQPQHF. The full variable domain, with the rest looked up from reference TRBV2 and TRBJ1-5, is EPEVTQTPSHQVTQMGQEVILRCVPISNHLYFYWYRQILGQKVEFLVSFYNNEISEKSEIFDDQFSVERPDGSNFTLKIRSTKLEDSAMYFCASMGQGPNQPQHFGDGTRLSIL.